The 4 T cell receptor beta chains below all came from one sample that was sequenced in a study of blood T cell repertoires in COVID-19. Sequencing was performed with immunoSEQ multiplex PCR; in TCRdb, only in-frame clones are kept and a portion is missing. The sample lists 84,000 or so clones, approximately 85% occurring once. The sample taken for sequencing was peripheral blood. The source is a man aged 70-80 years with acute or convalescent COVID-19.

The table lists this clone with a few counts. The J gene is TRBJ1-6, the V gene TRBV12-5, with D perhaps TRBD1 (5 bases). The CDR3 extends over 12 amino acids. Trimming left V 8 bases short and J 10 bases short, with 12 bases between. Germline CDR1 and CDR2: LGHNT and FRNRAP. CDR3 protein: CASSQGRSPLHF. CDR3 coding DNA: TGTGCTAGTTCCCAGGGAAGATCACCCCTCCACTTT.

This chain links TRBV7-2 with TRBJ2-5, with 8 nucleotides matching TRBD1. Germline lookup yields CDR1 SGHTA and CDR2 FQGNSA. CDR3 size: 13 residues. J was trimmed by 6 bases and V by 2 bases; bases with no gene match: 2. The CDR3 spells CASSLQGAKTQYF. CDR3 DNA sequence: TGTGCCAGCAGCTTACAGGGGGCGAAGACCCAGTACTTC.

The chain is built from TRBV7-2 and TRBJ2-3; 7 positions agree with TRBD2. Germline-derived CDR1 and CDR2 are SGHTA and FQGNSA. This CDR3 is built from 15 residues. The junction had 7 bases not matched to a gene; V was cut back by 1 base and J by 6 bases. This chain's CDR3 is CASSLGGGPEDTQYF. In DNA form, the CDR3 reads TGTGCCAGCAGCTTAGGCGGGGGACCCGAGGATACGCAGTATTTT.

This CDR3 is CASRPTGTYEQYF. The CDR3 bases are TGTGCCAGTAGGCCGACAGGGACCTACGAGCAGTACTTC. The J gene is TRBJ2-7, the V gene TRBV19; 7 nucleotides match TRBD1. The CDR3 sequence is 13 residues long. The germline CDR1 and CDR2 sequences are LNHDA and SQIVND (reference sequence). V lost 6 bases, J lost 2 bases, and 4 bases stayed unmatched.